A selection of T cell receptor beta chains follows, all from one sample in a study of T cells in Graves' hyperthyroidism and ophthalmopathy. TCRdb reprocessed the multiplex PCR reads via MiXCR and lists one record per CDR3 protein. The profile shows 700,000 or so distinct CDR3 sequences, about a sixth of them singletons. Source material: blood. These receptor sequences come from a man aged 18 to 35 with Graves' hyperthyroidism. Both conserved end residues are part of each CDR3. A D gene is named only where the DNA matches it firmly. Clone size is stated in some rows and not others, as once, few, many or a class when expanded.

cdr3_aa cdr3_nt clone_size j_call d_call v_call
CASSLRPDVEYF TGTGCCAGCAGTTTACGGCCTGATGTGGAGTACTTC many TRBJ2-5 NA TRBV12-3/TRBV12-4
CASSFTSFRNSDNEQFF TGTGCCAGCAGTTTCACCTCCTTCAGAAACTCAGACAATGAGCAGTTCTTC many TRBJ2-1 NA TRBV28
CASSQAAPSSYNEQFF TGTGCCAGCAGCCAAGCGGCGCCTAGCTCCTACAATGAGCAGTTCTTC many TRBJ2-1 NA TRBV7-3
CASSVTGGGPTDTQYF TGTGCCAGCAGCGTTACGGGGGGAGGGCCAACAGATACGCAGTATTTT many TRBJ2-3 TRBD2 TRBV7-9
CSAGQGNTEAFF TGCAGCGCGGGACAGGGGAACACTGAAGCTTTCTTT NA TRBJ1-1 TRBD1 TRBV29-1
CASSLVGENTETFF TGTGCCAGCAGCTTAGTTGGGGAGAACACTGAAACTTTCTTT NA TRBJ1-1 NA TRBV11-2
CASSLEAGRTEAFF TGCGCCAGCAGCTTGGAAGCAGGGAGGACTGAAGCTTTCTTT few TRBJ1-1 NA TRBV5-1
CASSPSGGALYGYTF TGTGCCAGCTCACCCTCGGGGGGAGCGCTCTATGGCTACACCTTC few TRBJ1-2 NA TRBV18
CASSLSVFYGYTF TGTGCCAGCAGTTTATCTGTTTTCTATGGCTACACCTTC many TRBJ1-2 NA TRBV28
CASSALGGLAVNTGELFF TGTGCCAGCAGTGCCCTCGGAGGGCTAGCGGTGAACACCGGGGAGCTGTTTTTT NA TRBJ2-2 TRBD2 TRBV25-1
CASRPRGLNQPQHF TGTGCCAGCAGACCCAGGGGGCTCAATCAGCCCCAGCATTTT NA TRBJ1-5 TRBD1 TRBV6-2/TRBV6-3
CASSATDLNTEAFF TGTGCCAGCAGTGCGACAGACCTCAACACTGAAGCTTTCTTT few TRBJ1-1 NA TRBV28
CSARVAGTSNNEQFF TGCAGTGCTAGAGTAGCCGGGACAAGCAACAATGAGCAGTTCTTC many TRBJ2-1 NA TRBV20-1
CASSSWTSGRTNEQFF TGTGCCAGCAGTTCCTGGACTAGCGGGAGAACGAATGAGCAGTTCTTC NA TRBJ2-1 TRBD2 TRBV6-4
CASSLSPRSPYEQYF TGTGCCAGCAGTTTATCCCCTAGGTCCCCCTACGAGCAGTACTTC NA TRBJ2-7 NA TRBV28
CASSLAGLPENIQYF TGTGCCAGCAGCTTGGCGGGCCTCCCGGAAAACATTCAGTACTTC many TRBJ2-4 NA TRBV11-1
CASEDRSYEQYF TGTGCCAGCGAGGACAGGAGCTACGAGCAGTACTTC few TRBJ2-7 TRBD1 TRBV11-3
CASSYSRASALSSYNEQFF TGTGCCAGCAGTTACTCGAGGGCTAGCGCCCTCAGCTCCTACAATGAGCAGTTCTTC NA TRBJ2-1 NA TRBV6-2/TRBV6-3
CASSSGQGKTQYF TGTGCCAGCAGCTCGGGACAGGGGAAGACCCAGTACTTC many TRBJ2-5 TRBD1 TRBV7-3
CAAEGLVDTEAFF TGTGCCGCCGAAGGATTGGTAGACACTGAAGCTTTCTTT NA TRBJ1-1 NA TRBV6-1
CSARDGRGSNTF TGCAGTGCTAGAGATGGTCGGGGTTCAAACACCTTC NA TRBJ1-2 NA TRBV20-1
CAHTGRRNIDGTEAFF TGTGCCCACACAGGGCGAAGGAATATTGACGGCACTGAAGCTTTCTTT NA TRBJ1-1 NA TRBV24-1
CASRNLRNTEAFF TGTGCCAGCAGGAACCTCAGGAACACTGAAGCTTTCTTT once TRBJ1-1 NA TRBV28
CASKPRGQYNEQFF TGTGCCAGCAAACCTCGGGGGCAGTACAATGAGCAGTTCTTC few TRBJ2-1 NA TRBV6-1
CSARPPVSNQPQHF TGCAGTGCTAGACCCCCGGTAAGCAATCAGCCCCAGCATTTT NA TRBJ1-5 NA TRBV20-1
CSARAGTGGRETQYF TGCAGTGCTAGAGCCGGGACAGGGGGCAGGGAGACCCAGTACTTC many TRBJ2-5 TRBD1 TRBV20-1
CASSGGLAGYGELFF TGTGCCAGCAGTGGCGGACTAGCAGGATACGGGGAGCTGTTTTTT many TRBJ2-2 TRBD2 TRBV12-3/TRBV12-4
CASSKGEGTEAFF TGTGCCAGTAGTAAAGGGGAGGGCACTGAAGCTTTCTTT NA TRBJ1-1 NA TRBV19
CASSYSYRGNKEQYF TGTGCCAGCAGTTACTCGTACAGGGGTAATAAGGAGCAGTACTTC few TRBJ2-7 TRBD1 TRBV6-2/TRBV6-3
CAWNPTGNEQFF TGTGCCTGGAACCCAACCGGCAATGAGCAGTTCTTC NA TRBJ2-1 NA TRBV30
CASSQGLNTEAFF TGTGCCAGCAGCCAGGGGTTGAACACTGAAGCTTTCTTT many TRBJ1-1 NA TRBV3-1
CSVPLGQGTEAFF TGCAGCGTTCCCCTTGGGCAGGGCACTGAAGCTTTCTTT many TRBJ1-1 NA TRBV29-1
CASSIYGTGKGYNEQFF TGTGCCAGCAGTATCTACGGGACAGGAAAAGGATACAATGAGCAGTTCTTC many TRBJ2-1 TRBD1 TRBV28